This T cell receptor (beta chain) was found in a study of CD8 T cells in ankylosing spondylitis. General study findings and limits: A number of the motif variants had already been described in reactive arthritis synovial fluid and blood. Characteristic, it appeared, of ankylosing spondylitis blood was a TCR beta motif of eight or nine highly homologous variants.

Germline V gives CDR1 SGHTA, CDR2 FQGNSA. Trimming removed 5 bases from V and 6 bases from J, with 14 bases in between. The CDR3 runs 14 residues. The sample holds many counts of this clonotype. Antigen unknown. MiXCR was run by TCRdb on the 5' RACE reads, yielding one entry per CDR3 protein. The sample shows about 510,000 distinct CDR3 sequences, less than 6% of them seen only once. Sequencing was done on a sample of blood, either unsorted or a sorted T cell fraction (not recorded which). This TCR was recovered from a male donor with ankylosing spondylitis. The rearrangement joins TRBV7-2 to TRBJ2-1; D is unresolved. The CDR3 spells CASSPLGPANEQFF. The DNA for the CDR3 is TGTGCCAGCAGCCCCCTGGGCCCAGCCAATGAGCAGTTCTTC.